This T cell receptor (beta chain) came from a study of blood T cells in healthy people across ages. This CDR3 contains 14 residues. Germline V lookup: CDR1 KGHSH, CDR2 LQKENI. The V end was cut by 5 bases, the J end by 3 bases, with 10 bases between. This clonotype was counted between two and nine times. PCR was performed a second time for about 7 to 12 cycles using a sample-barcoded 5' primer and a J-beta primer mix. TCRdb recomputed calls from the 5' RACE reads with MiXCR, one row per CDR3 protein. The sample includes fewer than 1,200,000 distinct CDR3 sequences, approximately 26% seen only once; the top ten take approximately 0.71%. No fewer than 5 micrograms of total RNA were isolated from every sample. The sample was also reused in another study, on T cells of mothers and their children. As that report states: The people who donated were a few healthy Caucasian mothers and their six children.

What was sequenced was blood. The chain recombines TRBV18 with TRBJ2-2; perhaps TRBD1 as D (6 bases). This TCR derives from a girl aged 2 to 9 in good health. The DNA for the CDR3 is TGTGCCAGCTCAGAACAGGGTGACACCGGGGAGCTGTTTTTT. Protein: CASSEQGDTGELFF. The full variable domain, rest sourced from reference TRBV18 and TRBJ2-2, is NAGVMQNPRHLVRRRGQEARLRCSPMKGHSHVYWYRQLPEEGLKFMVYLQKENIIDESGMPKERFSAEFPKEGPSILRIQQVVRGDSAAYFCASSEQGDTGELFFGEGSRLTVL.